This passage covers 12 T cell receptor beta chains from one sample sequenced in a study of human T cells and chemical hapten exposure. Time point meaning: patch test 1, 2 weeks after DPC sensitization. The sample's treatment: therapeutic diphenylcyclopropenone sensitization with weekly scalp DPC. MiXCR, applied by TCRdb to the RACE reads, yields one record per CDR3 protein. This table has over 95,000 distinct CDR3 sequences, around 12% appearing once. Here the sequenced sample was whole blood, taken in connection with sensitization to the hapten diphenylcyclopropenone (DPC). These receptors originate from a woman aged 35 to 49 with alopecia areata. Some clones in this sample may be carry-over from other donors' samples.

This clonotype occurred a few times. The chain is built from TRBV28 and TRBJ2-7, with a weak D call TRBD1 (6 bases). The CDR3 runs to 15 residues. Germline CDR1 MDHEN, CDR2 SYDVKM. V shed 3 bases and J shed 2 bases, with 14 bases lying between them. In nucleotides, the CDR3 is TGTGCCAGCAGTTTTAGAGGCAGGGGAACCTACGAGCAGTACTTC. Amino acids: CASSFRGRGTYEQYF.

The CDR3 here is CAAQTNYMNTEAFF. CDR3 bases: TGTGCCGCCCAGACCAATTACATGAACACTGAAGCTTTCTTT. The chain recombines TRBV28 with TRBJ1-1, with D hard to call. The CDR3 covers 14 residues. The ends were cut back, 11 bases at V and 0 bases at J, with 16 bases in the middle. In germline, CDR1 is MDHEN, CDR2 SYDVKM. Variable domain in full (rest from reference TRBV28 and TRBJ1-1): DVKVTQSSRYLVKRTGEKVFLECVQDMDHENMFWYRQDPGLGLRLIYFSYDVKMKEKGDIPEGYSVSREKKERFSLILESASTNQTSMYLCAAQTNYMNTEAFFGQGTRLTVV.

The chain has TRBV20-1 and TRBJ2-1, with 12 bases identical to TRBD2. This CDR3 region has 15 residues. Germline CDR1 and CDR2: DFQATT and SNEGSKA (reference sequence). Trimming cost V 5 bases and J 6 bases; bases outside gene matches: 8. The CDR3 reads CSASGLAGIGNEQFF. DNA for the CDR3: TGCAGTGCTTCCGGACTAGCGGGAATCGGCAATGAGCAGTTCTTC.

The V gene is TRBV28, the J gene TRBJ2-2, with 14 bases aligning to TRBD2. Trimming at V came to 6 bases and at J to 5 bases, leaving 14 bases not matched to a gene. The CDR3 is 19 residues long. Per the germline V gene, CDR1 is MDHEN and CDR2 is SYDVKM. CDR3 bases: TGTGCCAGCAGCCAAGGACTAGCGGGAGGAAAGGGAGGAACCGGGGAGCTGTTTTTT. Translated: CASSQGLAGGKGGTGELFF.

This clonotype was counted a few times. This rearrangement joins TRBV11-2 to TRBJ2-7; D may be TRBD2 (7 bases). V was trimmed by 4 bases and J by 2 bases, leaving 24 bases between them. This CDR3 region has 18 residues. The germline V gene encodes CDR1 SGHAT and CDR2 FQNNGV. CDR3 residues: CASSWWSSIGGRAYEQYF. The DNA for the CDR3 is TGTGCCAGCAGCTGGTGGTCGTCCATCGGGGGGCGCGCCTACGAGCAGTACTTC.

This clonotype was detected ten times or more. The chain is built from TRBV20-1 and TRBJ1-5; tentatively, D is TRBD1 (5 bases). This CDR3 contains 12 residues. The germline gives CDR1 DFQATT, CDR2 SNEGSKA (reference sequence). V lost 3 bases to trimming and J lost 6 bases, with 9 bases between them. The CDR3: CSASAGLQPQHF. Here the CDR3 DNA reads TGCAGTGCTAGCGCAGGGCTTCAGCCCCAGCATTTT.

A few counts support this clonotype. The chain recombines TRBV19 with TRBJ1-4; D is ambiguous. Per the germline V gene, CDR1 is LNHDA and CDR2 is SQIVND (reference sequence). This CDR3 has 14 amino acids. V lost 4 bases and J 3 bases, leaving 9 bases between the germline ends. CDR3 coding DNA: TGTGCCAGTAGTAGGGGTGATCCTAATGAAAAACTGTTTTTT. Its protein product is CASSRGDPNEKLFF.

This clonotype was counted a few times. The V call is TRBV5-5, the J call TRBJ1-2; D unresolved. Germline CDR1 SGHKS, CDR2 YYEKEE (reference sequence). Trimming cost V 0 bases and J 2 bases, with 8 bases left between them. The CDR3 runs to 14 residues. CDR3 bases: TGTGCCAGCAGCTTGGACGGAGCAAACTATGGCTACACCTTC. Residues: CASSLDGANYGYTF.

The chain links TRBV29-1 to TRBJ2-3, with D possibly TRBD2 on 6 matching bases. Trimming stripped 7 bases from V and 5 bases from J, with 19 bases between. The germline gives CDR1 SQVTM, CDR2 ANQGSEA. The CDR3 extends over 14 amino acids. CDR3: CSGWSAGGGDTQYF. CDR3 nucleotides: TGCAGCGGCTGGTCAGCGGGCGGAGGAGATACGCAGTATTTT.

The V and J genes are TRBV12-3 or TRBV12-4 and TRBJ2-1; 7 nucleotides align to TRBD2. V lost 6 bases and J lost 0; bases outside the gene matches: 11. The CDR3 has 17 residues. CDR3 in amino acids: CASSLDGRGSSYNEQFF. Here the CDR3 DNA reads TGTGCCAGCAGCCTCGACGGCCGCGGGAGCTCCTACAATGAGCAGTTCTTC.

This clonotype came up a few times. The chain has TRBV5-4 and TRBJ2-3; 8 bases agree with TRBD2. Per the germline V gene, CDR1 is SGHNT and CDR2 is YYREEE (reference sequence). CDR3 length: 15 residues. Germline trimming cut 6 bases from V and 4 bases from J; bases unmatched to any gene: 10. The CDR3 region has the DNA TGTGCCAGCAACTCCGGGACTAGAAGATCAGATACGCAGTATTTT. Translating gives CASNSGTRRSDTQYF. Full variable domain (outside the CDR3, taken from reference TRBV5-4 and TRBJ2-3): ETGVTQSPTHLIKTRGQQVTLRCSSQSGHNTVSWYQQALGQGPQFIFQYYREEENGRGNFPPRFSGLQFPNYSSELNVNALELDDSALYLCASNSGTRRSDTQYFGPGTRLTVL.

The chain employs TRBV20-1 and TRBJ2-3; D call uncertain. This CDR3 contains 16 residues. Per germline, CDR1 DFQATT and CDR2 SNEGSKA (reference sequence). The germline V and J ends were trimmed by 6 bases and 0 bases, with 19 bases remaining between them. The CDR3 DNA follows: TGCAGTGCCTCTAGGATGGGGTCAGTTAGCACAGATACGCAGTATTTT. Its protein product is CSASRMGSVSTDTQYF.